The 15 T cell receptor beta chains below were found in one sample sequenced in a study of post-analysis software for immune sequencing data. Study results and caveats: Roughly 5 TRBV segments, TRBV5-6, TRBV5-1 and TRBV20-1 among them, were found more frequent in patients than controls.

Antigens for these TCRs are unknown. Incorporated into the TCR beta cDNA libraries were unique molecular identifiers, which served to reduce PCR and sequencing biases. One entry per CDR3 protein, called by TCRdb with MiXCR from the PCR reads. The sample consists of some 450,000 distinct CDR3 sequences, 40% to 55% of them appearing once. Input material: blood. Every receptor here comes from a girl between 5 and 17 years old with multiple sclerosis.

V usage is TRBV4-3 and J usage is TRBJ1-1, with D perhaps matching TRBD1 (6 bases). Germline V gives CDR1 LGHNA, CDR2 YSLEER. The CDR3 runs to 17 residues. Between the trimmed V and J ends, which lost 1 base and 10 bases, there was a span of 25 bases. This CDR3 is CASSQVQGYYPKKGAFF. As DNA, the CDR3 is TGCGCCAGCAGCCAAGTCCAGGGGTACTACCCAAAAAAGGGAGCTTTCTTT.

This clonotype was observed a few times. The V call is TRBV15, the J call TRBJ1-6, with D possibly being TRBD1 (6 bases). Trimming pared 0 bases from V and 9 bases from J, leaving 12 bases between. Germline CDR1 LNHNV, CDR2 YYDKDF (reference sequence). The CDR3 totals 15 residues. DNA of the CDR3: TGTGCCACCAGCAGAGATCGGCAGGGGAGTTCACCCCTCCACTTT. The encoded protein is CATSRDRQGSSPLHF.

This rearrangement joins TRBV29-1 to TRBJ2-1; no firm D call. V lost 1 base and J lost 4, with 17 bases in between. This CDR3 spans 16 amino acids. The germline gives CDR1 SQVTM, CDR2 ANQGSEA. The CDR3 protein is CSVEVIGTASYNEQFF. CDR3 DNA: TGCAGCGTTGAAGTGATTGGTACAGCCTCGTACAATGAGCAGTTCTTC.

This clonotype was observed a handful of times. The genes are TRBV20-1 and TRBJ1-2; TRBD1 is a possible D gene (6 bases). Germline lookup yields CDR1 DFQATT and CDR2 SNEGSKA (reference sequence). The CDR3 contains 12 residues. Trimming pared 6 bases from V and 4 bases from J, leaving 12 bases between. This CDR3 is CSAPGEIYGYTF. The DNA of the CDR3 is TGCAGTGCCCCAGGGGAAATCTATGGCTACACCTTC.

V is TRBV5-1 and J is TRBJ1-1; the match to TRBD1 covers 10 bases. The V gene end was trimmed by 2 bases and the J gene end by 3 bases; junction bases not matched to a gene: 4. The CDR3 is 15 residues long. Germline CDR1 is SGHRS and CDR2 is YFSETQ. CDR3 DNA sequence: TGCGCCAGCAGCTTATCCGGGACAGGGGACACTGAAGCTTTCTTT. Amino acid sequence: CASSLSGTGDTEAFF.

In DNA, the CDR3 is TGTGCCAGCAGTTTAGTAGCGGGAGACAATGAGCAGTTCTTC. Its protein is CASSLVAGDNEQFF. The chain joins TRBV12-3 or TRBV12-4 to TRBJ2-1, with 9 nucleotides matching TRBD2. This CDR3 spans 14 amino acids. V lost 1 base to trimming and J lost 5 bases; unmatched junction nucleotides: 0.

The V gene is TRBV6-1, the J gene TRBJ2-3; D may correspond to TRBD1 or TRBD2 (6 bases each). CDR1 is MNHNS, CDR2 SASEGT, per germline. This CDR3 has 15 residues. Trimming took off 7 bases at V and 6 bases at J, with 20 bases between the two ends. CDR3 DNA sequence: TGTGCCAGCAACCCCTGGAGGGGGTCAAGGGATACGCAGTATTTT. It is translated as CASNPWRGSRDTQYF.

The chain links TRBV27 to TRBJ2-1; the D gene is possibly TRBD1 (5 bases). Deletions cut 5 bases from V and 6 bases from J, with 14 bases between. The CDR3 covers 14 residues. Germline V gene sequence: CDR1 MNHEY, CDR2 SMNVEV (reference sequence). The CDR3 DNA is TGTGCCAGCAGTGTGGACATACTGCCCAATGAGCAGTTCTTC. Protein sequence: CASSVDILPNEQFF.

Remarks on this clonotype: A junction boundary mismatches the germline segment, possibly from a read error. The chain recombines TRBV16 with TRBJ2-5, with D perhaps being TRBD1 or TRBD2 (5 bases each). The CDR3 has 15 amino acids. Germline-derived CDR1 and CDR2 are KGHSY and FQNENV. DNA for the CDR3: TGTGCTAGCAGCCCTCGGGACCTTGGGTTGTACGGGCAGTACTTC. It is translated as CASSPRDLGLYGQYF.

This rearrangement joins TRBV12-3 or TRBV12-4 to TRBJ2-1, with TRBD2 matching over 14 bases. The CDR3 has 17 amino acids. V shed 6 bases and J 0 bases; nucleotides not matched to a gene: 4. As DNA, the CDR3 is TGTGCCAGCAGGGGACTAGCGGGAGTGTTCTCCTACAATGAGCAGTTCTTC. Protein: CASRGLAGVFSYNEQFF.

V usage is TRBV20-1 and J usage is TRBJ2-7; D is perhaps TRBD1 or TRBD2 (6 bases each). The germline V and J ends were trimmed by 7 bases and 1 base, with 17 bases remaining between them. Germline CDR1 and CDR2: DFQATT and SNEGSKA (reference sequence). There are 14 residues in the CDR3. Here the CDR3 DNA reads TGCAGTGGTTCTTGGGGGGACACTTCCTACGAGCAGTACTTC. Translated: CSGSWGDTSYEQYF.

This clonotype was detected a few times. V usage is TRBV29-1 and J usage is TRBJ2-5; D is unresolved. Trimming removed 7 bases from V and 7 bases from J, with 10 bases in between. The CDR3 extends over 10 amino acids. The V gene's germline CDR1 is SQVTM and CDR2 ANQGSEA. The CDR3 is CSAGRTTQYF. DNA for the CDR3: TGCAGCGCGGGCCGGACGACCCAGTACTTC.

The gene calls are TRBV20-1 and TRBJ2-1; 9 bases are a match to TRBD2. The CDR3 is 15 residues long. V lost 2 bases to trimming and J lost 4 bases; unmatched junction nucleotides: 6. Germline assignment: CDR1 DFQATT and CDR2 SNEGSKA (reference sequence). The CDR3 DNA reads TGCAGTGCTAGATTCTCTAGCGGGATGTACAATGAGCAGTTCTTC. Protein sequence: CSARFSSGMYNEQFF.

In this sample, this clonotype turned up a few times. The V and J genes are TRBV7-2 and TRBJ2-7, with 11 nucleotides matching TRBD2. CDR3 size: 16 residues. After removal of 3 bases from V and 3 bases from J, the junction contained 7 bases not matched to a gene. CDR1 is SGHTA and CDR2 is FQGNSA in the germline V gene. The CDR3 DNA reads TGTGCCAGCAGCTTCACCGGGACTAGCGGAATCTACGAGCAGTACTTC. This gives the protein CASSFTGTSGIYEQYF.

The chain employs TRBV9 and TRBJ2-1; unclear D gene. Germline CDR1 SGDLS, CDR2 YYNGEE. Deletions cut 0 bases from V and 5 bases from J, with 15 bases between. CDR3 length equals 16 residues. CDR3 in DNA: TGTGCCAGCAGCGTAGCTTTGGGTGTTTGGGACAATGAGCAGTTCTTC. This sequence encodes CASSVALGVWDNEQFF.